Ten or more counts support the clone carrying this T cell receptor beta chain. Its antigen is unknown. The data were taken from a study of molecular identifiers for immune sequencing clone quantification. A single record per CDR3 protein comes from TCRdb applying MiXCR to the PCR reads. The sample contains about 640,000 distinct CDR3 sequences, roughly 21% of which appear only once. This CDR3 contains 13 residues. Germline assignment: CDR1 SGHTA and CDR2 FQGNSA. With 1 base removed from V and 6 bases from J, the gap between germline ends came to 10 bases. Study-wide points: Clones that exceeded 20 RNA copies held over 98% of effector molecules, yet under 1% in naive cells.

This sequence originates from a human donor in good health. Some libraries in this study had Jurkat cell RNA spiked in. Sequencing was performed on naive CD8+ T cells from blood, with Jurkat cell RNA spiked in. Documented subset: FACS-sorted CD8+CD4-CCR7+CD45RA+ naive T cells. The V and J genes are TRBV7-2 and TRBJ2-7; D not certain. Here the CDR3 reads CASSLVRAPEQYF. The CDR3 bases are TGTGCCAGCAGCTTAGTAAGGGCCCCCGAGCAGTACTTC. Full variable domain (missing parts from reference TRBV7-2 and TRBJ2-7): GAGVSQSPSNKVTEKGKDVELRCDPISGHTALYWYRQSLGQGLEFLIYFQGNSAPDKSGLPSDRFSAERTGGSVSTLTIQRTQQEDSAVYLCASSLVRAPEQYFGPGTRLTVT.